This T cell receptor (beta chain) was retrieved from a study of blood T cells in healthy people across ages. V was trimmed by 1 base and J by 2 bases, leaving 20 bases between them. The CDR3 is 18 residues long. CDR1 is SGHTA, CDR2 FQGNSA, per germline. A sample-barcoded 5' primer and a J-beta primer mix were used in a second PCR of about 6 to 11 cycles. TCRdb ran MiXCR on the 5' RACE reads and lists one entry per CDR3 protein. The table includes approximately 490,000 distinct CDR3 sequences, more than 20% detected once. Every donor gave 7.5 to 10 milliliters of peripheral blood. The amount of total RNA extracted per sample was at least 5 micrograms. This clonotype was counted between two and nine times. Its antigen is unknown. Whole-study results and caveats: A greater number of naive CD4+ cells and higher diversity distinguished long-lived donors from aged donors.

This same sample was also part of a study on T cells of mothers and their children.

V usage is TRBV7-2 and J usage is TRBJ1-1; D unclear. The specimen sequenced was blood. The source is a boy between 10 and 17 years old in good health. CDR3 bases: TGTGCCAGCAGCTTAGGTGCAGGCTACCCCCGGAACAACACTGAAGCTTTCTTT. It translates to CASSLGAGYPRNNTEAFF. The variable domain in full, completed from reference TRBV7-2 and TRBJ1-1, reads GAGVSQSPSNKVTEKGKDVELRCDPISGHTALYWYRQSLGQGLEFLIYFQGNSAPDKSGLPSDRFSAERTGGSVSTLTIQRTQQEDSAVYLCASSLGAGYPRNNTEAFFGQGTRLTVV.